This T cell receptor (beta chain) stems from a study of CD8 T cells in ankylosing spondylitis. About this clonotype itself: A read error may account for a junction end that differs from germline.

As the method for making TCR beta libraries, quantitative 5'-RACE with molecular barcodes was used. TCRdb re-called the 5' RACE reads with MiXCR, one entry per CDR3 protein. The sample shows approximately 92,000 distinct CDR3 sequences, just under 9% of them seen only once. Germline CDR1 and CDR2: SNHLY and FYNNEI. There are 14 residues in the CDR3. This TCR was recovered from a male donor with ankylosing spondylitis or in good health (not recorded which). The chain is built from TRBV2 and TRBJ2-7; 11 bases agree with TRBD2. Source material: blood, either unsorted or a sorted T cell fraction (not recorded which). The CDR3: CASREGLAGYEQYF. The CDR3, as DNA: TGTGCCAGCAGGGAAGGACTAGCGGGCTACGAGCAGTACTTC.